This T cell receptor beta chain was identified in a study of OX40 agonist ivuxolimab in advanced cancers. V lost 1 base, J lost 0 bases, and 7 bases lay in between. This CDR3 region has 14 residues. Germline V gives CDR1 SGHKS, CDR2 YYEKEE (reference sequence). Produced via immunoSEQ multiplex PCR; TCRdb's table is partial and in-frame only. The sample shows over 150,000 clones, around 94% of them seen only once. Here the sequenced sample was CD4+ or CD8+ T cells sorted from blood, taken in a trial of the OX40 agonist ivuxolimab. This chain uses TRBV5-5 with TRBJ1-1; no definite D call. The sequence came from an adult with an advanced solid tumor such as melanoma, head and neck, liver or kidney cancer. CDR3 sequence: CASSLMVMNTEAFF. In DNA, the CDR3 is TGTGCCAGCAGCTTGATGGTCATGAACACTGAAGCTTTCTTT.